This TCR beta chain was documented in a study of blood T cell repertoires in COVID-19 (dated by TCRdb to 2019 to 2021). With regard to the full study: Samples from collaborators originated in the United States, Italy and Spain and spanned both the acute and convalescent phases of COVID-19. The material from the prospective study consisted of cDNA or gDNA derived from T cells, B-cell-depleted T cells, or PBMCs. Subjects who had been exposed to COVID-19, were actively infected with it, or had recovered from it provided the deeply sampled blood TCRbeta repertoires that made up the dataset. The repertoires were made available in a free public database intended to serve as a resource for research on the immune response to SARS-CoV-2. Samples came from the ongoing ImmuneRACE study (first 160 participants) plus 1,254 subjects from 6 global collaborators. A de-identified subject ID, COVID-19 status, age in years and sex were almost always included in the sample metadata. Where HLA class I and class II types were available, the types were taken from metadata supplied by the sample provider, not from assay-based typing. On the study overall, not on this receptor specifically: How much clinical and demographic metadata was included differed by source and by participant, and the metadata was provided uncurated.

About this clone itself: Its antigen remains unidentified. No much larger clonotype is one base removed from it; base qualities were not supplied.

At one collaborating source in Seattle, patients were enrolled during active infection and were followed longitudinally through the course of disease. Collaborating institutions collected whole blood in K2EDTA tubes following their own protocols. For TCRbeta analysis, collaborators shipped samples in one of three forms: frozen whole blood, isolated PBMCs, or DNA extracted from either of those sample types. TCRbeta CDR3 regions were amplified from genomic DNA by means of the immunoSEQ Assay, a bias-controlled multiplex PCR. From the authors' description of their analysis: Within the assay, amplification of reference gene primers was used to estimate how many nucleated cells each sample contained. To quantify the absolute abundance of each unique TCRbeta CDR3 rearrangement, sequence reads were collapsed and filtered. Productive Simpson clonality was computed per sample as the square root of Simpson's diversity index over productive rearrangements. In its TCRdb copy, this immuneACCESS table keeps in-frame sequences only and misses some clones. Where compared with another copy, unresolved V genes explain less than half of these, and the others have no known cause. The V and J calls and the clone size are those of that table, but D and trimming were determined from the DNA. The sample table holds some 69,000 clones, of which roughly 88% were seen once. The top ten clonotypes cover under 0.65% of the sample.

Looking up the germline V gene yields CDR1 MGHRA and CDR2 YSYEKL. From its cysteine to its phenylalanine, the CDR3 spans 15 amino acids. The DNA shown is the 45-base CDR3, in frame from base 1. The V end loses 1 base and the J end loses 7 bases, and a stretch of 14 bases separates them. This sequence uses TRBV4-1 and TRBJ1-5, with a tentative D gene TRBD1 over 6 matching bases. This TCR derives from a man over 45 with COVID-19, enrolled during active disease. The sequencing sample was made of peripheral blood. The CDR3 protein: CASSQAGGQGQPQHF. The DNA is TGCGCCAGCAGCCAAGCTGGGGGACAAGGACAGCCCCAGCATTTT.